This T cell receptor (beta chain) was obtained from a study of blood T cell repertoires in COVID-19. Study at large: T cells, B-cell-depleted T cells, or PBMCs supplied cDNA or gDNA.

Germline values: CDR1 MGHRA, CDR2 YSYEKL. This CDR3 has 16 residues. Trimming took 3 bases from V and 11 from J, leaving 25 bases between them. The authors' processing: Reference gene primer amplification gave nucleated cell count estimates. The table came from immunoSEQ multiplex PCR; TCRdb's copy has only in-frame clones and leaves some out. From that table come the V and J calls and clone size; the DNA was used to work out D and trimming. The sample holds roughly 190,000 clones; around 83% are singletons and the top ten take roughly 6.6%. This clone was picked up one time. This clonotype originated in a woman aged 40 to 50 with acute or convalescent COVID-19. Material for sequencing was peripheral blood. The genes are TRBV4-1 and TRBJ1-1; D may be TRBD1 (6 bases). CDR3 loop: CASSHPFYRDKSLAFF. As DNA, the CDR3 is TGCGCCAGCAGCCACCCCTTTTATCGGGACAAATCTTTGGCTTTCTTT.